Sequencing of this T cell receptor (beta chain) was carried out in a study of T cells after posttransplantation cyclophosphamide. This clone occurred many times. Per the germline V gene, CDR1 is LGHNA and CDR2 is YNFKEQ. There are 16 residues in the CDR3. Unmatched junction bases numbered 6, after V lost 0 bases and J lost 5 bases. Only in-frame clones appear in the TCRdb table, and some are missing; sequencing was by immunoSEQ multiplex PCR. The data show about 37,000 clones, with none appearing a single time. This TCR derives from a man aged 25-40 years in good health and a related stem cell transplant donor. Specimen: PBMCs. V is TRBV4-2 and J is TRBJ1-4; 7 bases fit TRBD1. CDR3 sequence (DNA): TGTGCCAGCAGCCAAGAGGTCCCAGGGGGGAATGAAAAACTGTTTTTT. Its protein is CASSQEVPGGNEKLFF.